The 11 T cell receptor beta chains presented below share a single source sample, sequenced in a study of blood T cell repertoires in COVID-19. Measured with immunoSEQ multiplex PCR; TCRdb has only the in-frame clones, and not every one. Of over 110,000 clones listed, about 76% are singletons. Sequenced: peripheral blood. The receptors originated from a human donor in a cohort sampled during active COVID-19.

CDR3 coding DNA: TGTGCCAGCAGCAAGACTAGCGGGACCTACGAGCAGTACTTC. Translated, it gives CASSKTSGTYEQYF. The J gene is TRBJ2-7, the V gene TRBV9; 11 bases map to TRBD2. After removal of 4 bases from V and 2 bases from J, the junction contained 2 bases not matched to a gene. The CDR3 length is 14 residues. Germline V gene sequence: CDR1 SGDLS, CDR2 YYNGEE.

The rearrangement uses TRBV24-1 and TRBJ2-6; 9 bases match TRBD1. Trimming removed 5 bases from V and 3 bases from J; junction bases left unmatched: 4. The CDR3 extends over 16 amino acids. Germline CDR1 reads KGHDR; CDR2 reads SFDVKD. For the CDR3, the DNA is TGTGCCACCAGTGGGGGACAGGGATTTGGGGCCAACGTCCTGACTTTC. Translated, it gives CATSGGQGFGANVLTF.

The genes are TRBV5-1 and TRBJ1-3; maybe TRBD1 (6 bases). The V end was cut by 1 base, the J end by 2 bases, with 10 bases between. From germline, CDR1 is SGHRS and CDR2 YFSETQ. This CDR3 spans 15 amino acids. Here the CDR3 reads CASSLSGTTGNTIYF. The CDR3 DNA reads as TGCGCCAGCAGCTTGTCTGGGACAACTGGAAACACCATATATTTT. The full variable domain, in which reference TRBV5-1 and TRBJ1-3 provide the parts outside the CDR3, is KAGVTQTPRYLIKTRGQQVTLSCSPISGHRSVSWYQQTPGQGLQFLFEYFSETQRNKGNFPGRFSGRQFSNSRSEMNVSTLELGDSALYLCASSLSGTTGNTIYFGEGSWLTVV.

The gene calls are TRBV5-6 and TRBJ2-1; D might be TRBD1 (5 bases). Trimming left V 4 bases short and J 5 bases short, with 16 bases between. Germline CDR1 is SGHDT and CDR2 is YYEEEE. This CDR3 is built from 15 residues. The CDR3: CASSLVGASNNEQFF. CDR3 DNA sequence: TGTGCCAGCAGCCTCGTAGGGGCCTCTAACAATGAGCAGTTCTTC. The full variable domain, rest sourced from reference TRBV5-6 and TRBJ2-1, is DAGVTQSPTHLIKTRGQQVTLRCSPKSGHDTVSWYQQALGQGPQFIFQYYEEEERQRGNFPDRFSGHQFPNYSSELNVNALLLGDSALYLCASSLVGASNNEQFFGPGTRLTVL.

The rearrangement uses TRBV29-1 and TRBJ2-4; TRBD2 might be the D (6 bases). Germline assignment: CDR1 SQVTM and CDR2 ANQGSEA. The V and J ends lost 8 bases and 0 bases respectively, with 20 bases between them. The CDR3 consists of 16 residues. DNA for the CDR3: TGCAGCTCCCGGGGGTCAGGGTCCCTAGCCAAAAACATTCAGTACTTC. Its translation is CSSRGSGSLAKNIQYF.

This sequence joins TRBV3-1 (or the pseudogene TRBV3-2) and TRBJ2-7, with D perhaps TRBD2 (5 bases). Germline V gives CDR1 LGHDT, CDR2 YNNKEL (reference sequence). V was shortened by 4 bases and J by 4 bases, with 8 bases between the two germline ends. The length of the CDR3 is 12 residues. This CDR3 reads CASSRGQYEQYF. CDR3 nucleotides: TGTGCCAGCAGCCGCGGGCAATACGAGCAGTACTTC.

The CDR3 region is CASSPVPTGTGFPSPSGNTIYF. Written as DNA, the CDR3 is TGTGCCAGCTCACCGGTCCCTACCGGGACAGGGTTCCCCTCCCCGTCTGGAAACACCATATATTTT. This chain joins TRBV18 and TRBJ1-3; TRBD1 aligns across 9 bases. The CDR3 runs to 22 residues. The germline V gene has CDR1 KGHSH and CDR2 LQKENI. The ends lost 3 bases at V and 1 base at J; junction bases unmatched: 22.

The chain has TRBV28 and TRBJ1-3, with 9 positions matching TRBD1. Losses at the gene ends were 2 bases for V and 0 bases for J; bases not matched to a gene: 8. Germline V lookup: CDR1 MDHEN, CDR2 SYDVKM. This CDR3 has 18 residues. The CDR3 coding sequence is TGTGCCAGCAGTTTACTTGGGACAGGGAAATTCTCTGGAAACACCATATATTTT. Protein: CASSLLGTGKFSGNTIYF. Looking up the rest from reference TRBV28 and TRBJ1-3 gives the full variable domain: DVKVTQSSRYLVKRTGEKVFLECVQDMDHENMFWYRQDPGLGLRLIYFSYDVKMKEKGDIPEGYSVSREKKERFSLILESASTNQTSMYLCASSLLGTGKFSGNTIYFGEGSWLTVV.

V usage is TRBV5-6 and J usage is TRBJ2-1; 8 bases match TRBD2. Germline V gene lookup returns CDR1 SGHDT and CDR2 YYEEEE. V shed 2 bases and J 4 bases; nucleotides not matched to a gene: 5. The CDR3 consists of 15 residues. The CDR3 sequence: CASSFSGSPYNEQFF. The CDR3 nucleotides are TGTGCCAGCAGCTTCAGCGGGAGTCCTTACAATGAGCAGTTCTTC. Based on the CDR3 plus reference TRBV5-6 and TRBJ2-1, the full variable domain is DAGVTQSPTHLIKTRGQQVTLRCSPKSGHDTVSWYQQALGQGPQFIFQYYEEEERQRGNFPDRFSGHQFPNYSSELNVNALLLGDSALYLCASSFSGSPYNEQFFGPGTRLTVL.

The CDR3 sequence is CASSSSGTGVSEAFF. CDR3 in DNA: TGTGCCAGCAGTTCCTCCGGGACAGGGGTCTCTGAAGCTTTCTTT. The gene calls are TRBV27 and TRBJ1-1; TRBD1 matches at 10 bases. The CDR3 runs 15 residues. CDR1 and CDR2 (germline): MNHEY, SMNVEV (reference sequence). J was trimmed by 6 bases and V by 4 bases; bases with no gene match: 8.

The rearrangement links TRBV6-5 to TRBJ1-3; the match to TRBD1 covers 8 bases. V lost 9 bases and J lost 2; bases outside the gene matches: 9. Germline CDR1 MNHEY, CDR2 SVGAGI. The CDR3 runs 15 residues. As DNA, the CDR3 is TGTGCCAGTACACAGGGGGTCGGGGCTGGAAACACCATATATTTT. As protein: CASTQGVGAGNTIYF.